These T cell receptor beta chains were read from a single sample in a study of somatic mutations in T cells in chronic GVHD. Method: immunoSEQ multiplex PCR; TCRdb's copy keeps in-frame clones and lacks some. The sample has 12,000 to 15,000 clones; around 73% are singletons. Sequencing was carried out using Vbeta20-negative CD4+ T cells from blood. These receptors all come from a male patient in his forties or fifties with chronic graft-versus-host disease. Some T cells may be transferred from the graft donor. CDR3s include the opening cysteine and the closing phenylalanine or tryptophan. Fields, in order: D gene, J gene, V gene, clone size, CDR3 protein, CDR3 DNA. A D gene is named only where the DNA matches it firmly. The size of a clone is reported for some rows only, either as once, few or many, or as a class for expanded clones.

>TRBD1|TRBJ1-1|TRBV10-3|-
CATGPGTGPTNTEAFF
TGTGCCACAGGCCCCGGGACAGGGCCGACGAACACTGAAGCTTTCTTT
>TRBD1|TRBJ1-2|TRBV2|few
CATRGQNYGYTF
TGTGCCACTAGGGGACAGAACTATGGCTACACCTTC
>TRBD1|TRBJ2-5|TRBV10-3|once
CAISAGQGWETQYF
TGTGCCATCAGTGCGGGACAGGGGTGGGAGACCCAGTACTTC
>TRBD1|TRBJ2-1|TRBV11-1|once
CASTSSGTGVNEQFF
TGTGCCAGCACCTCGTCCGGGACAGGGGTTAATGAGCAGTTCTTC
>-|TRBJ2-2|TRBV10-3|-
CAGGQYTGELFF
TGTGCCGGTGGACAGTACACCGGGGAGCTGTTTTTT
>-|TRBJ1-5|TRBV6-1|once
CASSARTGLGNQPQHF
TGTGCCAGCAGTGCCCGGACTGGCCTTGGCAATCAGCCCCAGCATTTT
>-|TRBJ1-2|TRBV7-8|-
CASSLVQGHGYTF
TGTGCCAGCAGCTTGGTACAGGGTCATGGCTACACCTTC
>-|TRBJ1-1|TRBV10-3|few
CAISESRPGAGVNTEAFF
TGTGCCATCAGTGAGTCTCGGCCGGGGGCGGGGGTGAACACTGAAGCTTTCTTT
>-|TRBJ1-5|TRBV6-1|-
CASSLLGGGNQPQHF
TGTGCCAGCAGCCTCTTGGGAGGAGGCAATCAGCCCCAGCATTTT
>-|TRBJ1-1|TRBV27|-
CASSLSWEGVTEAFF
TGTGCCAGCAGTTTATCCTGGGAAGGGGTCACTGAAGCTTTCTTT
>-|TRBJ2-5|TRBV6-5|-
CASSTSGTQYF
TGTGCCAGCAGTACCAGCGGGACCCAGTACTTC
>TRBD1|TRBJ2-1|TRBV5-6|-
CASSSRTGGVDNEQFF
TGTGCCAGCAGCTCCAGAACAGGGGGCGTTGACAATGAGCAGTTCTTC
>TRBD2|TRBJ2-1|TRBV9|-
CASSVGGGSYNEQFF
TGTGCCAGCAGCGTGGGCGGGGGCTCCTACAATGAGCAGTTCTTC
>TRBD1|TRBJ2-7|TRBV7-2|few
CASSSRGQNEQYF
TGTGCCAGCAGCTCCAGGGGGCAGAACGAGCAGTACTTC
>-|TRBJ1-4|TRBV10-3|-
CAISVTGTITNEKLFF
TGTGCCATCAGTGTTACAGGAACGATAACTAATGAAAAACTGTTTTTT
>TRBD2|TRBJ2-1|TRBV5-8|-
CATSQGTSGWNEQFF
TGTGCCACCTCCCAGGGAACTAGCGGGTGGAATGAGCAGTTCTTC
>-|TRBJ1-2|TRBV5-6|-
CASSLGAGGYTF
TGTGCCAGCAGCTTGGGGGCAGGGGGCTACACCTTC
>-|TRBJ2-7|TRBV10-3|few
CAISAQGYEQYF
TGTGCCATCAGTGCCCAGGGCTACGAGCAGTACTTC
>-|TRBJ2-5|TRBV11-3|-
CASSTGPLPETQYF
TGTGCCAGCAGCACAGGACCCCTCCCGGAGACCCAGTACTTC
>-|TRBJ1-5|TRBV6-5|-
CASKRAARNQPQHF
TGTGCCAGCAAGAGGGCAGCTCGAAATCAGCCCCAGCATTTT
>TRBD1|TRBJ1-6|TRBV12-5|-
CASGLTLDRGRSPLHF
TGTGCTAGTGGTTTGACCCTGGACAGGGGAAGATCACCCCTCCACTTT
>TRBD1|TRBJ1-2|TRBV4-1|medium-sized
CASSQDSQGVSGYTF
TGCGCCAGCAGCCAAGATAGTCAGGGGGTCTCCGGCTACACCTTC
>-|TRBJ2-7|TRBV29-1|few
CSVEDSTGQEQYF
TGCAGCGTTGAAGACTCGACAGGTCAAGAGCAGTACTTC
>-|TRBJ1-4|TRBV10-3|-
CAIKQGMGEKLFF
TGTGCCATCAAGCAGGGGATGGGTGAAAAACTGTTTTTT
>-|TRBJ2-7|TRBV25-1|once
CASSDDRTAYEQYF
TGTGCCAGCAGTGACGACCGTACAGCCTACGAGCAGTACTTC
>-|TRBJ2-5|TRBV2|-
CASRETAGVLAETQYF
TGTGCCAGCAGGGAGACGGCAGGGGTTTTAGCAGAGACCCAGTACTTC
>TRBD1|TRBJ2-1|TRBV7-3|-
CASSLSGTGDEQFF
TGTGCCAGCAGCTTAAGTGGGACAGGGGATGAGCAGTTCTTC
>-|TRBJ2-2|TRBV15|-
CATSRVSGYTGELFF
TGTGCCACCAGCAGAGTTAGCGGATACACCGGGGAGCTGTTTTTT
>-|TRBJ2-1|TRBV7-2|-
CASSPVDSPEQFF
TGTGCCAGCAGCCCCGTGGACTCTCCTGAGCAGTTCTTC
>-|TRBJ1-2|TRBV5-4|-
CASSLEPLLYGYTF
TGTGCCAGCAGCTTGGAACCGCTACTCTATGGCTACACCTTC
>-|TRBJ1-6|TRBV28|-
CASSAAGGARGSPLHF
TGTGCCAGCAGTGCCGCCGGAGGGGCCCGGGGGTCACCCCTCCACTTT
>-|TRBJ1-3|TRBV6-1|-
CASHGNTIYF
TGTGCCAGCCATGGAAACACCATATATTTT
>-|TRBJ1-1|TRBV7-3|-
CASSLSPVNTEAFF
TGTGCCAGCAGCTTAAGTCCGGTGAACACTGAAGCTTTCTTT
>-|TRBJ1-5|TRBV6-1|-
CASSEAANSNQPQHF
TGTGCCAGCAGTGAAGCCGCGAATAGCAATCAGCCCCAGCATTTT
>-|TRBJ1-2|TRBV5-4|-
CASSLSLGSNYGYTF
TGTGCCAGCAGCTTGAGTTTAGGGAGCAACTATGGCTACACCTTC
>-|TRBJ2-7|TRBV11-2|-
CASSHWGQGSSYEQYF
TGTGCCAGCAGCCATTGGGGACAAGGGTCCTCCTACGAGCAGTACTTC
>TRBD2|TRBJ2-3|TRBV5-6|once
CASSRGLAGVSVTDTQYF
TGTGCCAGCAGCCGGGGACTAGCGGGGGTATCCGTCACAGATACGCAGTATTTT
>TRBD2|TRBJ2-3|TRBV19|-
CASSSRVGGSRTDTQYF
TGTGCCAGTAGTTCCCGAGTGGGCGGGAGTAGAACAGATACGCAGTATTTT
>TRBD2|TRBJ2-7|TRBV7-6|once
CASSEGSGVESYEQYF
TGTGCCAGCAGCGAAGGTAGCGGGGTTGAATCCTACGAGCAGTACTTC
>TRBD1|TRBJ1-5|TRBV28|-
CASSEDRNNQPQHF
TGTGCCAGCAGTGAGGACAGGAACAATCAGCCCCAGCATTTT
>-|TRBJ2-1|TRBV4-3|-
CASSQDYGVSYNEQFF
TGCGCCAGCAGCCAAGATTACGGGGTCTCCTACAATGAGCAGTTCTTC